This T cell receptor beta chain was sequenced for a study of cytomegalovirus exposure and HLA in healthy donors. Amplification used 60 Vbeta primers and 13 Jbeta primers. Some clones are missing from TCRdb's copy, which holds only in-frame ones; the method was immunoSEQ multiplex PCR. The sample records a few hundred thousand clones, over 75% being singletons. Trimming took off 8 bases at V and 1 base at J, with 15 bases between the two ends. The germline CDR1 and CDR2 sequences are MNHEY and SVGAGI. The CDR3 has 15 amino acids. The TCR comes from a woman aged 50 to 60 in good health and CMV-seropositive. The chain couples TRBV6-5 to TRBJ2-1, with D possibly being TRBD2 (5 bases). The sample comprised PBMCs. The CDR3 here is CASRISSASYNEQFF. The DNA of the CDR3 is TGTGCCAGCCGTATTAGTAGCGCGTCCTACAATGAGCAGTTCTTC.